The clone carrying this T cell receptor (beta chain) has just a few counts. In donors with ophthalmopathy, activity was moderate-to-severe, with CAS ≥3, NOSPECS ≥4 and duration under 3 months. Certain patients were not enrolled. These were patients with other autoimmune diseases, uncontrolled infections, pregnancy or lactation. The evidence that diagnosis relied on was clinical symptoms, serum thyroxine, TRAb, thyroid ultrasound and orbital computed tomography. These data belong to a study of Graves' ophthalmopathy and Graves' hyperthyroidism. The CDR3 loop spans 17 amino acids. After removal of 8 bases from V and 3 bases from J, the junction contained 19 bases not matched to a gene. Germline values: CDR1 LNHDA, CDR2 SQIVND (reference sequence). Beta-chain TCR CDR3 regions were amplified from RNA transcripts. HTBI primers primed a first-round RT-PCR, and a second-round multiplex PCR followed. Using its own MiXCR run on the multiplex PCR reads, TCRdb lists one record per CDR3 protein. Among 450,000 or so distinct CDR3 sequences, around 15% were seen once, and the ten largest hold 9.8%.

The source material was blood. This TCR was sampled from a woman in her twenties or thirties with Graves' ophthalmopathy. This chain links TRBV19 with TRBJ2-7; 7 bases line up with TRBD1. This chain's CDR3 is CASSKRGRAGRNYEQYF. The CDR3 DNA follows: TGTGCCAGTTCCAAGAGGGGGCGGGCGGGCAGAAACTACGAGCAGTACTTC.